The source of this TCR beta chain is a study of shared clonotypes between healthy human individuals. Whole-study findings and limits: Richness estimates generally favored naive over memory subsets.

With regard to this clone: Its specificity is unknown.

The data were produced by immunoSEQ multiplex PCR, yet TCRdb's version contains in-frame clones alone and is incomplete. The sample records about 2.4 million clones, roughly 92% being singletons. The germline V gene has CDR1 SGHRS and CDR2 YFSETQ. This CDR3 is 14 amino acids long. V lost 1 base, J lost 4 bases, and 11 bases lay in between. J is TRBJ1-2 and V is TRBV5-1; the D gene is possibly TRBD1 (5 bases). The receptor comes from a man younger than 35 in good health. Source material: naive CD4+ T cells sorted from blood. As to subset: CD45RA+ positively selected. CDR3 sequence: CASSLKGHSYGYTF. CDR3 in DNA: TGCGCCAGCAGCTTGAAAGGACACTCCTATGGCTACACCTTC.